A selection of T cell receptor beta chains follows, all from one sample in a study of PD-L1 blockade in urothelial cancer. The protocol was immunoSEQ multiplex PCR, while the TCRdb copy is restricted to in-frame clones and leaves out a portion. The data contain 23,000 or so clones, approximately 77% of them singletons. This sample comprised PBMCs, obtained around atezolizumab (anti-PD-L1) treatment. These TCRs come from a man between 65 and 85 years old with urothelial cancer. The CDR3 runs from the conserved cysteine through the conserved F or W. D genes are given only for firm matches. Some rows mark clone size as missing; the rest say once, few, many or name a class of expanded clone.

.	TRBD2	TRBV9	TRBJ2-7	CASSPGSGSIYEQYF	TGTGCCAGCAGCCCGGGGAGCGGGAGCATTTACGAGCAGTACTTC
.	.	TRBV6-1	TRBJ1-5	CASSELVRHQPQHF	TGTGCCAGCAGTGAACTGGTGAGGCATCAGCCCCAGCATTTT
.	.	TRBV2	TRBJ2-1	CASSVGLNNEQFF	TGTGCCAGCAGTGTGGGACTCAACAATGAGCAGTTCTTC
.	.	TRBV5-4	TRBJ2-7	CASSPAGLREQYF	TGTGCCAGCAGCCCGGCCGGGTTGCGCGAGCAGTACTTC
.	.	TRBV19	TRBJ1-2	CASSPGRTDLLGDGYTF	TGTGCCAGTAGCCCCGGCAGGACAGATCTCTTAGGGGATGGCTACACCTTC
few	.	TRBV5-6	TRBJ1-1	CASSKAGEVGTEAFF	TGTGCCAGCAGCAAAGCGGGAGAGGTGGGCACTGAAGCTTTCTTT
.	.	TRBV5-5	TRBJ1-2	CASSLAVVLRYGYTF	TGTGCCAGCAGCTTGGCCGTCGTCCTTCGGTATGGCTACACCTTC
.	.	TRBV7-8	TRBJ1-1	CASSFGDSGRLEAFF	TGTGCCAGCAGCTTTGGAGACAGCGGGAGACTTGAAGCTTTCTTT
.	.	TRBV29-1	TRBJ2-7	CSVRDPGYEQYF	TGCAGCGTGCGGGACCCAGGCTACGAGCAGTACTTC
.	.	TRBV6-5	TRBJ2-7	CASRPRGISYEQYF	TGTGCCAGCAGGCCTAGGGGTATCTCCTACGAGCAGTACTTC
.	TRBD1	TRBV9	TRBJ2-7	CASSGDRYSYEQYF	TGTGCCAGCAGCGGGGACAGATACTCCTACGAGCAGTACTTC
.	.	TRBV2	TRBJ1-5	CASSEDRYSNQPQHF	TGTGCCAGCAGTGAAGACAGGTATAGCAATCAGCCCCAGCATTTT
.	.	TRBV7-9	TRBJ1-4	CASSLKVGSATNEKLFF	TGTGCCAGCAGCTTAAAGGTCGGCAGCGCAACTAATGAAAAACTGTTTTTT
.	.	TRBV11-3	TRBJ2-1	CASSLSESEQFF	TGTGCCAGCAGCCTTAGCGAGAGTGAGCAGTTCTTC
.	TRBD1	TRBV9	TRBJ1-5	CASSQGALGNQPQHF	TGTGCCAGCAGCCAGGGGGCTTTGGGTAATCAGCCCCAGCATTTT
.	TRBD2	TRBV5-4	TRBJ2-1	CASSLVAGGPRGTNEQFF	TGTGCCAGCAGCTTGGTTGCGGGAGGGCCAAGGGGTACCAATGAGCAGTTCTTC
.	.	TRBV18	TRBJ2-1	CASSPPVAGAITGGLGNEQFF	TGTGCCAGCTCACCACCGGTAGCAGGGGCGATAACGGGAGGATTGGGTAATGAGCAGTTCTTC
once	.	TRBV6-4	TRBJ2-3	CASSVRANTDTQYF	TGTGCCAGCAGTGTCCGCGCGAACACAGATACGCAGTATTTT
once	TRBD1	TRBV10-3	TRBJ1-1	CAISAPAQGANTEAFF	TGTGCCATCAGTGCCCCTGCACAGGGGGCGAACACTGAAGCTTTCTTT
once	TRBD2	TRBV4-2	TRBJ2-7	CASSQESWAGVSSYEQYF	TGTGCCAGCAGCCAAGAATCGTGGGCGGGGGTCAGCTCCTACGAGCAGTACTTC
.	.	TRBV28	TRBJ1-2	CASRRDILYGYTF	TGTGCCAGCCGAAGGGACATCCTCTATGGCTACACCTTC
.	.	TRBV5-1	TRBJ2-2	CASSLEAGTGELFF	TGCGCCAGCAGCTTGGAGGCGGGAACCGGGGAGCTGTTTTTT
.	TRBD1	TRBV5-1	TRBJ1-1	CASSFTGVNTEAFF	TGCGCCAGCAGCTTTACAGGGGTTAACACTGAAGCTTTCTTT
.	TRBD2	TRBV4-3	TRBJ2-1	CASSQGLAGGYNEQFF	TGCGCCAGCAGCCAAGGACTAGCGGGAGGGTACAATGAGCAGTTCTTC
.	TRBD1	TRBV28	TRBJ1-1	CASSLFQGGREAFF	TGTGCCAGCAGTTTATTCCAGGGGGGCCGGGAAGCTTTCTTT
.	TRBD2	TRBV11-3	TRBJ2-7	CASSLTSGGAEQYF	TGTGCCAGCAGCTTAACTAGCGGGGGCGCGGAGCAGTACTTC
.	.	TRBV19	TRBJ1-4	CASQLKEEKLFF	TGTGCCAGTCAGTTGAAGGAGGAAAAACTGTTTTTT
once	.	TRBV11-2	TRBJ2-1	CASSYRGSGIANEQFF	TGTGCCAGCAGCTACCGGGGGTCGGGTATCGCCAATGAGCAGTTCTTC
.	.	TRBV18	TRBJ1-2	CASSPRGAVGYTF	TGTGCCAGCTCACCCCGGGGGGCCGTTGGCTACACCTTC
.	.	TRBV7-3	TRBJ2-3	CASSPRAEGDTQYF	TGTGCCAGCAGCCCCCGGGCAGAGGGAGATACGCAGTATTTT
.	.	TRBV30	TRBJ2-7	CAWSGGEKYEQYF	TGTGCCTGGTCGGGGGGCGAGAAGTACGAGCAGTACTTC
.	TRBD1	TRBV28	TRBJ1-2	CATFSGTEYGYTF	TGTGCCACGTTTTCCGGGACAGAGTATGGCTACACCTTC
.	TRBD2	TRBV11-3	TRBJ2-2	CASGIGAGGPYTGELFF	TGTGCCAGCGGTATCGGGGCGGGAGGGCCTTACACCGGGGAGCTGTTTTTT
.	.	TRBV20-1	TRBJ1-3	CSARRGNTIYF	TGCAGTGCTAGGAGGGGAAACACCATATATTTT
.	TRBD1	TRBV29-1	TRBJ2-7	CSVRTGTYEQYF	TGCAGCGTTCGGACAGGGACCTACGAGCAGTACTTC
.	.	TRBV7-9	TRBJ2-7	CASSSGVAVFYEQYF	TGTGCCAGCAGCTCTGGGGTAGCGGTCTTTTACGAGCAGTACTTC
.	.	TRBV9	TRBJ2-5	CASSAGSLETQYF	TGTGCCAGCAGCGCGGGGAGTCTAGAGACCCAGTACTTC
.	TRBD1	TRBV19	TRBJ1-1	CASIPTPRDRETEAFF	TGTGCCAGTATTCCCACCCCACGGGACAGGGAGACTGAAGCTTTCTTT
.	TRBD1	TRBV6-6	TRBJ2-7	CASRLTGARYEQYF	TGTGCCAGCAGGCTGACAGGGGCTAGGTACGAGCAGTACTTC
.	TRBD1	TRBV7-9	TRBJ2-7	CASSLEDREAYF	TGTGCCAGCAGCTTAGAGGACAGGGAGGCGTACTTC
.	TRBD1	TRBV6-6	TRBJ1-5	CASSYPTGVGNQPQHF	TGTGCCAGCAGTTACCCGACAGGGGTTGGCAATCAGCCCCAGCATTTT